Below, one T cell receptor (beta chain) is given with its context. Antigen unknown. This PCR relied on a set of 60 Vbeta primers and 13 Jbeta primers. Clones were sequenced by immunoSEQ multiplex PCR, and TCRdb holds only the in-frame ones, with some missing. This sample carries roughly 160,000 clones, 70% to 90% of them seen once, and the ten largest clones take roughly 9.3%. This entry is derived from a study of cytomegalovirus exposure and HLA in healthy donors. Regarding the study as a whole: Earlier results showed most TCR beta V segments being productive about 87% or about 30% of the time.

V was pared by 6 bases and J by 0 bases, with 12 bases between. Germline CDR1 reads KGHSH; CDR2 reads LQKENI. The CDR3 consists of 15 residues. The chain links TRBV18 to TRBJ2-1, with D tentatively TRBD1 (6 bases). The receptor comes from a man aged 18 to 29 in good health and CMV-seropositive. Sample: PBMCs. In nucleotides, the CDR3 is TGTGCCAGCTCCCAGGGGTCTAGCTCCTACAATGAGCAGTTCTTC. Protein: CASSQGSSSYNEQFF.